This entry lists 30 T cell receptor beta chains sequenced from one sample in a study of lymphopenia after photon versus proton radiotherapy. Repertoires were generated with immunoSEQ multiplex PCR, while TCRdb's copy carries only in-frame clones and drops some. This sample has some 25,000 clones; 90% occur once, and the top ten carry around 0.81%. The sequencing used peripheral blood, collected from a patient treated with photon-based radiotherapy. These receptors were obtained from a woman in her 50s with cholangiocarcinoma.

The chain is built from TRBV5-4 and TRBJ2-5; possibly TRBD2 for D (7 bases). Looked up from germline, CDR1 is SGHNT and CDR2 is YYREEE (reference sequence). CDR3 length: 16 amino acids. Trimming took off 4 bases at V and 5 bases at J, with 21 bases between the two ends. CDR3: CASSLPRAGAWETQYF. Written as DNA, the CDR3 is TGTGCCAGCAGCCTCCCTCGGGCGGGGGCATGGGAGACCCAGTACTTC.

The chain uses TRBV18 and TRBJ2-7; no definite D call. The length of the CDR3 is 16 residues. Germline V gene data show CDR1 as KGHSH and CDR2 as LQKENI. Trimming cost V 2 bases and J 2 bases, with 16 bases left between them. The CDR3 protein is CASSPNPARTPYEQYF. The CDR3 region has the DNA TGTGCCAGCTCACCAAATCCAGCGCGAACTCCCTACGAGCAGTACTTC.

This clone is a singleton in its sample. CDR3 sequence: CASSRPTGSSSYGYTF. DNA for the CDR3: TGTGCCAGCTCACGCCCGACAGGGTCTTCTAGCTATGGCTACACCTTC. V usage is TRBV18 and J usage is TRBJ1-2, with 7 positions matching TRBD1. V lost 4 bases to trimming and J lost 4 bases; unmatched junction nucleotides: 12. This CDR3 has 16 residues. The V gene's germline CDR1 is KGHSH and CDR2 LQKENI.

The chain combines TRBV4-3 with TRBJ1-1; D is ambiguous. Looked up from germline, CDR1 is LGHNA and CDR2 is YSLEER. Trimming cost V 0 bases and J 1 base, with 9 bases left between them. The CDR3 sequence is 15 residues long. The CDR3 sequence is CASSQDPQRNTEAFF. CDR3 DNA: TGCGCCAGCAGCCAAGATCCTCAGCGGAACACTGAAGCTTTCTTT.

V gene TRBV14 combines with J gene TRBJ1-6; no reliable D call. The CDR3 runs to 13 residues. Germline CDR1 reads SGHDN; CDR2 reads FVKESK. The V gene lost 0 bases and the J gene lost 13 bases, with 10 bases spanning the gap. The CDR3 DNA reads as TGTGCCAGCAGCCAAGAGAGGGTAGCGCCCCTCCACTTT. Its protein product is CASSQERVAPLHF. Filled out from reference TRBV14 and TRBJ1-6, the complete variable domain reads EAGVTQFPSHSVIEKGQTVTLRCDPISGHDNLYWYRRVMGKEIKFLLHFVKESKQDESGMPNNRFLAERTGGTYSTLKVQPAELEDSGVYFCASSQERVAPLHFGNGTRLTVT.

The chain recombines TRBV5-4 with TRBJ1-5; tentative D call: TRBD1 (6 bases). The germline V gene encodes CDR1 SGHNT and CDR2 YYREEE (reference sequence). The ends were cut back, 2 bases at V and 1 base at J, with 7 bases in the middle. CDR3 length equals 14 residues. CDR3 sequence reads: CASSFTGSNQPQHF. CDR3 DNA sequence: TGTGCCAGCAGCTTTACAGGGAGCAATCAGCCCCAGCATTTT.

This clone was observed once. The chain combines TRBV7-2 with TRBJ1-4, with D possibly TRBD1 on 5 matching bases. The germline V and J ends were trimmed by 5 bases and 1 base, with 11 bases remaining between them. The CDR3 has 15 amino acids. Germline V gives CDR1 SGHTA, CDR2 FQGNSA. The CDR3 DNA sequence: TGTGCCAGCAGCAATCAGGGCGGAACTAATGAAAAACTGTTTTTT. As protein: CASSNQGGTNEKLFF.

The CDR3: CASSLLGRGRSTEAFF. CDR3 coding DNA: TGTGCCAGCAGTTTATTAGGCAGGGGGCGGAGCACTGAAGCTTTCTTT. This chain connects TRBV28 to TRBJ1-1; TRBD1 matches 8 bases. The V gene's germline CDR1 is MDHEN and CDR2 SYDVKM. The CDR3 runs to 16 residues. V gave up 1 base and J gave up 4 bases; unmatched junction bases: 8.

This clone is a singleton in its sample. The chain couples TRBV28 to TRBJ2-1; D unclear. CDR1 and CDR2 from the germline V gene are MDHEN and SYDVKM. CDR3 length equals 16 residues. Trimming cost V 5 bases and J 6 bases, with 20 bases left between them. The CDR3 loop reads CASSPNRWRVGNEQFF. The DNA of the CDR3 is TGTGCCAGCAGTCCAAATCGCTGGCGAGTCGGCAATGAGCAGTTCTTC. Filled out from reference TRBV28 and TRBJ2-1, the complete variable domain reads DVKVTQSSRYLVKRTGEKVFLECVQDMDHENMFWYRQDPGLGLRLIYFSYDVKMKEKGDIPEGYSVSREKKERFSLILESASTNQTSMYLCASSPNRWRVGNEQFFGPGTRLTVL.

This sequence joins TRBV11-2 and TRBJ2-7; 8 bases are a match to TRBD1. Trimming removed 1 base from V and 8 bases from J; junction bases left unmatched: 7. This CDR3 is built from 14 residues. Germline V lookup: CDR1 SGHAT, CDR2 FQNNGV. DNA of the CDR3: TGTGCCAGCAGCTTAGCCGACAGGGGCCCTAAGCAGTACTTC. It specifies CASSLADRGPKQYF.

This chain connects TRBV13 to TRBJ2-1; D is perhaps TRBD1 or TRBD2 (5 bases each). The CDR3 sequence is 12 residues long. Per germline, CDR1 PRHDT and CDR2 FYEKMQ (reference sequence). V lost 4 bases and J 9 bases, leaving 10 bases between the germline ends. The CDR3 DNA reads TGTGCCAGCAGCTATGTAGGGACTGAGCAGTTCTTC. Its translation is CASSYVGTEQFF.

The chain employs TRBV18 and TRBJ1-1; 8 bases agree with TRBD1. V lost 4 bases and J lost 4; bases outside the gene matches: 2. Germline values: CDR1 KGHSH, CDR2 LQKENI. The CDR3 spans 13 residues. The CDR3 region has the DNA TGTGCCAGCTCACGACAGGGGAGCACTGAAGCTTTCTTT. As protein: CASSRQGSTEAFF.

The CDR3 region is CAITDQPGTGSRQPQHF. For the CDR3, the DNA is TGTGCCATCACAGACCAACCCGGGACAGGTTCCAGGCAGCCCCAGCATTTT. This chain joins TRBV10-3 and TRBJ1-5; 8 nucleotides align to TRBD1. Germline lookup yields CDR1 ENHRY and CDR2 SYGVKD. CDR3 size: 17 residues. The V gene end was trimmed by 7 bases and the J gene end by 7 bases; junction bases not matched to a gene: 18.

V is TRBV2 and J is TRBJ2-4; 7 positions agree with TRBD1. Trimming removed 8 bases from V and 5 bases from J; junction bases left unmatched: 0. The CDR3 length is 11 residues. Germline V gene lookup returns CDR1 SNHLY and CDR2 FYNNEI. The CDR3 DNA reads TGTGCCAGCCAGGGGGAAAACATTCAGTACTTC. Translating it yields CASQGENIQYF.

The chain recombines TRBV7-9 with TRBJ1-1; D not certain. CDR1 is SEHNR and CDR2 is FQNEAQ in the germline V gene (reference sequence). Trimming removed 6 bases at V and 8 bases at J, with 10 bases between. This CDR3 is built from 11 residues. CDR3 residues: CASRAPGEAFF. The DNA for the CDR3 is TGTGCCAGCAGAGCCCCAGGCGAAGCTTTCTTT. The variable domain in full, with the rest retrieved from reference TRBV7-9 and TRBJ1-1, is DTGVSQNPRHKITKRGQNVTFRCDPISEHNRLYWYRQTLGQGPEFLTYFQNEAQLEKSRLLSDRFSAERPKGSFSTLEIQRTEQGDSAMYLCASRAPGEAFFGQGTRLTVV.

The chain employs TRBV7-2 and TRBJ2-2; the match to TRBD1 covers 10 bases. Germline trimming cut 5 bases from V and 6 bases from J; bases unmatched to any gene: 6. The length of the CDR3 is 15 residues. Germline V CDR1 and CDR2: SGHTA, FQGNSA. For the CDR3, the DNA is TGTGCCAGCAGCCGATTGACAGGGGGCGCCGGGGAGCTGTTTTTT. Translating gives CASSRLTGGAGELFF.

The V gene is TRBV2, the J gene TRBJ2-7; 8 bases match TRBD2. This CDR3 has 15 amino acids. V gave up 6 bases and J gave up 3 bases; unmatched junction bases: 10. The germline CDR1 and CDR2 sequences are SNHLY and FYNNEI. The CDR3 reads CASSTDTGGGYEQYF. The CDR3 nucleotides are TGTGCCAGCAGCACGGACACGGGAGGGGGCTACGAGCAGTACTTC.

The chain has TRBV5-1 and TRBJ2-2; TRBD1 or TRBD2 may be the D gene (5 bases each). This CDR3 spans 18 amino acids. CDR1 SGHRS and CDR2 YFSETQ come from the germline V gene. V was shortened by 0 bases and J by 0 bases, with 15 bases between the two germline ends. Here the CDR3 DNA reads TGCGCCAGCAGCTTGGGTGGTCGAGGGGCTTCGAACACCGGGGAGCTGTTTTTT. It codes for CASSLGGRGASNTGELFF.

The rearrangement joins TRBV20-1 to TRBJ2-3, with D uncertain. Trimming stripped 3 bases from V and 4 bases from J, with 5 bases between. The CDR3 loop spans 11 amino acids. Germline V gene sequence: CDR1 DFQATT, CDR2 SNEGSKA (reference sequence). The CDR3 loop reads CSASYSDTQYF. The DNA of the CDR3 is TGCAGTGCTAGTTATTCAGATACGCAGTATTTT.

The chain combines TRBV5-6 with TRBJ1-2, with 9 bases that match TRBD1. The CDR3 length is 15 residues. Trimming removed 0 bases from V and 9 bases from J; junction bases left unmatched: 9. Germline CDR1 is SGHDT and CDR2 is YYEEEE. The CDR3 sequence is CASSLGEGTGRSYTF. CDR3 coding DNA: TGTGCCAGCAGCTTGGGAGAGGGGACAGGGAGGAGCTACACCTTC.

This CDR3 is CASSLRYPTGNTIYF. Written as DNA, the CDR3 is TGTGCCAGCAGCTTGCGGTACCCCACTGGAAACACCATATATTTT. The genes are TRBV5-6 and TRBJ1-3; D unclear. Germline lookup yields CDR1 SGHDT and CDR2 YYEEEE. CDR3 length: 15 residues. With 1 base removed from V and 2 bases from J, the gap between germline ends came to 10 bases.

V gene TRBV7-8 combines with J gene TRBJ2-7, with unresolved D. Germline V gene lookup returns CDR1 SGHVS and CDR2 FQNEAQ. Trimming cost V 7 bases and J 9 bases, with 16 bases left between them. The CDR3 covers 12 residues. The CDR3 DNA reads TGTGCCAGCACCCCAAGTGGGTTCGGGCAGTACTTC. Translated: CASTPSGFGQYF.

V and J are TRBV6-5 and TRBJ1-1; TRBD1 aligns across 7 bases. V lost 5 bases, J lost 7 bases, and 7 bases stayed unmatched. The CDR3 totals 13 residues. Germline assignment: CDR1 MNHEY and CDR2 SVGAGI. The CDR3 DNA is TGTGCCAGCAGTCGACAGGGAGAGGGTGAAGCTTTCTTT. The encoded protein is CASSRQGEGEAFF.

V is TRBV7-9 and J is TRBJ2-7; no firm D call. This CDR3 has 13 amino acids. Trimming stripped 5 bases from V and 2 bases from J, with 10 bases between. Germline CDR1 and CDR2: SEHNR and FQNEAQ (reference sequence). Here the CDR3 reads CASSGGRTYEQYF. CDR3 DNA sequence: TGTGCCAGCAGCGGCGGCAGGACCTACGAGCAGTACTTC.

J is TRBJ1-3 and V is TRBV7-2; tentatively, D is TRBD1 (6 bases). The germline V gene encodes CDR1 SGHTA and CDR2 FQGNSA. The CDR3 contains 16 residues. V was shortened by 5 bases and J by 4 bases, with 18 bases between the two germline ends. The CDR3 nucleotides are TGTGCCAGCAGCGGAAGGATGGGGGCGCTGGGAAACACCATATATTTT. Translated: CASSGRMGALGNTIYF. The variable domain in full, completed from reference TRBV7-2 and TRBJ1-3, reads GAGVSQSPSNKVTEKGKDVELRCDPISGHTALYWYRQSLGQGLEFLIYFQGNSAPDKSGLPSDRFSAERTGGSVSTLTIQRTQQEDSAVYLCASSGRMGALGNTIYFGEGSWLTVV.

The V call is TRBV15, the J call TRBJ1-1, with a tentative D call TRBD1 (6 bases). Trimming removed 4 bases at V and 3 bases at J, with 12 bases between. This CDR3 region has 14 residues. Germline V gene data show CDR1 as LNHNV and CDR2 as YYDKDF (reference sequence). For the CDR3, the DNA is TGTGCCACCAGCAAACAGGGACCTTACACTGAAGCTTTCTTT. This encodes CATSKQGPYTEAFF.

The gene calls are TRBV5-1 and TRBJ1-5; D unresolved. Trimming removed 5 bases from V and 0 bases from J, with 9 bases in between. Germline CDR1 is SGHRS and CDR2 is YFSETQ. This CDR3 region has 14 residues. DNA of the CDR3: TGCGCCAGCAGACGCGACGGTAGCAATCAGCCCCAGCATTTT. Its translation is CASRRDGSNQPQHF. Complete variable domain (other parts from reference TRBV5-1 and TRBJ1-5): KAGVTQTPRYLIKTRGQQVTLSCSPISGHRSVSWYQQTPGQGLQFLFEYFSETQRNKGNFPGRFSGRQFSNSRSEMNVSTLELGDSALYLCASRRDGSNQPQHFGDGTRLSIL.

This clone has only a few counts. The chain carries TRBV7-9 and TRBJ1-1; D unclear. The V and J ends lost 5 bases and 1 base respectively, with 8 bases between them. The CDR3 consists of 13 residues. Germline V lookup: CDR1 SEHNR, CDR2 FQNEAQ (reference sequence). CDR3 loop: CASSMAANTEAFF. The DNA of the CDR3 is TGTGCCAGCAGCATGGCAGCGAACACTGAAGCTTTCTTT. The full variable domain, rest sourced from reference TRBV7-9 and TRBJ1-1, is DTGVSQNPRHKITKRGQNVTFRCDPISEHNRLYWYRQTLGQGPEFLTYFQNEAQLEKSRLLSDRFSAERPKGSFSTLEIQRTEQGDSAMYLCASSMAANTEAFFGQGTRLTVV.

This chain joins TRBV27 and TRBJ1-6, with D unclear. Trimming took off 6 bases at V and 10 bases at J, with 19 bases between the two ends. The CDR3 loop spans 15 amino acids. In germline, CDR1 is MNHEY, CDR2 SMNVEV (reference sequence). CDR3 sequence: CASSLDGRKNSPLHF. The CDR3 DNA reads as TGTGCCAGCAGCCTCGATGGGCGCAAAAACTCACCCCTCCACTTT.

This chain uses TRBV11-2 with TRBJ2-3; D could derive from TRBD1 or TRBD2 (5 bases each). V dropped 3 bases and J dropped 3 bases, with 13 bases sitting between them. Germline-derived CDR1 and CDR2 are SGHAT and FQNNGV. The CDR3 extends over 15 amino acids. CDR3 coding DNA: TGTGCCAGCAGCTTTGGGGCGTCGGGGACAGATACGCAGTATTTT. Its translation: CASSFGASGTDTQYF.